The 21 T cell receptor beta chains reported below all come from one sample, sequenced in a study of T-cell memory formation after mild COVID-19. TCRdb ran MiXCR on the 5' RACE reads and lists one entry per CDR3 protein. In the table there are roughly 7,000 distinct CDR3 sequences, 58% of which are singletons. Source material: PBMCs or a T cell subset sorted from them (not recorded which). These receptor sequences come from an adult who had mild COVID-19 (a few samples of this study predate the infection). Cell type and time point are not known.

V usage is TRBV3-1 and J usage is TRBJ2-7; 12 bases line up with TRBD2. CDR1 is LGHDT and CDR2 is YNNKEL in the germline V gene (reference sequence). With 3 bases clipped from V and 2 bases from J, the junction kept 2 bases outside the gene matches. The CDR3 spans 15 residues. In DNA form, the CDR3 reads TGTGCCAGCAGCCAGTCTAGCGGGGGGGCCTACGAGCAGTACTTC. Translating gives CASSQSSGGAYEQYF.

CDR3 sequence (DNA): TGCGCCAGCAGCCAAGATTCCGTCAGTGAGCAGTTCTTC. Translated, it gives CASSQDSVSEQFF. The rearrangement links TRBV4-3 to TRBJ2-1; the D is unclear. This CDR3 has 13 amino acids. Germline V lookup: CDR1 LGHNA, CDR2 YSLEER. Trimming took off 0 bases at V and 9 bases at J, with 9 bases between the two ends.

The chain links TRBV10-3 to TRBJ2-6; no definite D call. The V gene lost 0 bases and the J gene lost 11 bases, with 20 bases spanning the gap. The CDR3 consists of 17 residues. Germline CDR1 reads ENHRY; CDR2 reads SYGVKD. DNA of the CDR3: TGTGCCATCAGTGAGTCGAAGTCGCCAGGCCCCTCGGACGTCCTGACTTTC. This translates into CAISESKSPGPSDVLTF.

Within the sample, this clonotype is large. This rearrangement joins TRBV12-3 or TRBV12-4 to TRBJ2-3; 11 bases are shared with TRBD1. J lost 0 bases, V lost 3 bases, and 2 bases had no gene match. The CDR3 contains 16 residues. The CDR3 nucleotides are TGTGCCAGCAGTTTCGGGACAGGGGGTAGCACAGATACGCAGTATTTT. It encodes CASSFGTGGSTDTQYF.

J is TRBJ1-6 and V is TRBV30, with TRBD1 identical over 8 bases. CDR3 length equals 17 residues. J was trimmed by 8 bases and V by 4 bases; bases with no gene match: 16. Germline CDR1 reads GTSNPN; CDR2 reads SVGIG (reference sequence). The CDR3 here is CAWKGDRFGISDSPLHF. The CDR3 DNA follows: TGTGCCTGGAAGGGGGACAGGTTTGGCATCTCAGATTCACCCCTCCACTTT. Full variable domain (rest looked up from reference TRBV30 and TRBJ1-6): SQTIHQWPATLVQPVGSPLSLECTVEGTSNPNLYWYRQAAGRGLQLLFYSVGIGQISSEVPQNLSASRPQDRQFILSSKKLLLSDSGFYLCAWKGDRFGISDSPLHFGNGTRLTVT.

This clonotype qualifies as medium-sized (0.01 to 0.1%). The V gene is TRBV4-1, the J gene TRBJ2-5, with 10 positions matching TRBD2. CDR3 size: 16 residues. The germline V gene encodes CDR1 MGHRA and CDR2 YSYEKL. J gave up 4 bases and V 1 base, and 6 bases lay outside the gene matches. The CDR3 nucleotides read TGCGCCAGCAGCCAAGTCCAACTAGCGGGGCGAGAGACCCAGTACTTC. Its protein is CASSQVQLAGRETQYF.

In its sample, this clonotype ranks as medium-sized. V and J are TRBV20-1 and TRBJ2-7, with TRBD1 identical over 8 bases. Germline loops: CDR1 DFQATT, CDR2 SNEGSKA (reference sequence). Losses at the gene ends were 5 bases for V and 2 bases for J; bases not matched to a gene: 11. This CDR3 is built from 15 residues. The CDR3 DNA reads TGCAGTGCTGGACCCCTGGGACAGGTAGCCTACGAGCAGTACTTC. It yields the protein CSAGPLGQVAYEQYF.

This clonotype has just one count. The CDR3 bases are TGTGCCAGCAGCGGGGGGAGGGGGCTCGGCGGGACCCAGTACTTC. It is translated as CASSGGRGLGGTQYF. The V and J genes are TRBV5-5 and TRBJ2-5; D may be TRBD1 or TRBD2 (7 bases each). The CDR3 has 15 amino acids. Trimming pared 4 bases from V and 7 bases from J, leaving 20 bases between. Per germline, CDR1 SGHKS and CDR2 YYEKEE (reference sequence).

The gene calls are TRBV7-2 and TRBJ1-1; no firm D call. Germline CDR1 is SGHTA and CDR2 is FQGNSA. V dropped 5 bases and J dropped 1 base, with 8 bases sitting between them. The CDR3 contains 13 residues. The CDR3, as DNA: TGTGCCAGCAGCGCCCTCAGGAACACTGAAGCTTTCTTT. Its protein product is CASSALRNTEAFF.

The V and J genes are TRBV18 and TRBJ2-1; 11 positions agree with TRBD1. The junction had 14 bases not matched to a gene; V was cut back by 2 bases and J by 2 bases. This CDR3 comprises 20 residues. CDR1 and CDR2 (germline): KGHSH, LQKENI. CDR3 sequence reads: CASSPWTGTGGFSTYNEQFF. CDR3 sequence (DNA): TGTGCCAGCTCACCATGGACAGGGACAGGGGGATTCTCAACCTACAATGAGCAGTTCTTC.

The V and J genes are TRBV29-1 and TRBJ2-7, with TRBD2 matching over 12 bases. CDR3 length: 16 residues. Trimming cost V 6 bases and J 2 bases; bases outside gene matches: 11. Per the germline V gene, CDR1 is SQVTM and CDR2 is ANQGSEA. CDR3 region: CSVRTSGNSLTYEQYF. The CDR3 coding sequence is TGCAGCGTGCGGACTAGCGGGAATTCCTTAACCTACGAGCAGTACTTC.

This clonotype was counted ten times or more. The chain uses TRBV6-1 and TRBJ2-7; 7 bases align to TRBD1. V was pared by 6 bases and J by 4 bases, with 12 bases of the junction left unmatched. CDR1 and CDR2 from the germline V gene are MNHNS and SASEGT. The CDR3 totals 15 residues. CDR3 nucleotides: TGTGCCAGCAGCCATTCGCCGGGACAGCAATACGAGCAGTACTTC. Its protein product is CASSHSPGQQYEQYF.

Judged by abundance, this clonotype is medium-sized. The chain combines TRBV10-3 with TRBJ1-5; perhaps TRBD1 as D (5 bases). Germline V gene sequence: CDR1 ENHRY, CDR2 SYGVKD. This CDR3 comprises 20 residues. V was shortened by 5 bases and J by 6 bases, with 32 bases between the two germline ends. CDR3 in amino acids: CAISTSPGDRGKEGIQPQHF. In DNA form, the CDR3 reads TGTGCCATCAGTACATCCCCCGGCGACAGAGGGAAAGAGGGTATTCAGCCCCAGCATTTT.

The CDR3 region has the DNA TGTGCCAGCAGCTTAGCGGCAGGGGACGGCTACACCTTC. Its translation is CASSLAAGDGYTF. V and J are TRBV7-9 and TRBJ1-2; possible D gene TRBD1, 6 bases. Trimming cost V 0 bases and J 8 bases, with 10 bases left between them. The CDR3 is 13 amino acids. Germline loops: CDR1 SEHNR, CDR2 FQNEAQ (reference sequence).

This rearrangement joins TRBV28 to TRBJ2-1, with TRBD2 matching 9 bases. V shed 3 bases, J shed 7 bases, and the junction held 10 bases outside the gene matches. The CDR3 spans 16 residues. Germline-derived CDR1 and CDR2 are MDHEN and SYDVKM. The CDR3 coding sequence is TGTGCCAGCAGTTTTCTTCAGATAGCGGGGGTAAATGAGCAGTTCTTC. It translates to CASSFLQIAGVNEQFF. Drawing the rest from reference TRBV28 and TRBJ2-1, the complete variable domain is DVKVTQSSRYLVKRTGEKVFLECVQDMDHENMFWYRQDPGLGLRLIYFSYDVKMKEKGDIPEGYSVSREKKERFSLILESASTNQTSMYLCASSFLQIAGVNEQFFGPGTRLTVL.

Details on this clonotype: One base away lies a much larger clone, so this may be a sequencing read error. CDR3 region: CASSRGYEQFF. DNA of the CDR3: TGTGCCAGCAGCCGTGGGTATGAGCAGTTCTTC. V and J are TRBV11-2 and TRBJ2-1; D gene unclear. Germline V gene data show CDR1 as SGHAT and CDR2 as FQNNGV. This CDR3 is built from 11 residues. V was shortened by 5 bases and J by 8 bases, with 7 bases between the two germline ends. The whole variable domain, remainder taken from reference TRBV11-2 and TRBJ2-1, is EAGVAQSPRYKIIEKRQSVAFWCNPISGHATLYWYQQILGQGPKLLIQFQNNGVVDDSQLPKDRFSAERLKGVDSTLKIQPAKLEDSAVYLCASSRGYEQFFGPGTRLTVL.

This clonotype qualifies as medium-sized. The chain has TRBV12-3 or TRBV12-4 and TRBJ2-5, with 8 positions matching TRBD1. CDR3 size: 15 residues. The junction had 8 bases not matched to a gene; V was cut back by 5 bases and J by 3 bases. The CDR3 DNA is TGTGCCAGCAGTCCCGGACAGGGCCGGGAAGAGACCCAGTACTTC. It codes for CASSPGQGREETQYF.

The chain joins TRBV3-1 to TRBJ2-2, with TRBD1 identical over 7 bases. The CDR3 length is 14 residues. The germline gives CDR1 LGHDT, CDR2 YNNKEL (reference sequence). V lost 5 bases and J lost 5; bases outside the gene matches: 5. CDR3 region: CASSATGETGELFF. In DNA, the CDR3 is TGTGCCAGCAGCGCCACAGGGGAAACCGGGGAGCTGTTTTTT.

The rearrangement links TRBV4-2 to TRBJ2-7; 9 nucleotides align to TRBD2. The CDR3 totals 16 residues. Germline trimming cut 0 bases from V and 3 bases from J; bases unmatched to any gene: 6. Germline CDR1 reads LGHNA; CDR2 reads YNFKEQ. The CDR3 bases are TGTGCCAGCAGCCAAGATTTTCTAGCGGGATACTACGAGCAGTACTTC. Residues: CASSQDFLAGYYEQYF.

By share, this clonotype counts as medium-sized. CDR3 coding DNA: TGTGCCAGCAGCTTAGCGGCCAGGGGATTCGCAGATACGCAGTATTTT. Translating gives CASSLAARGFADTQYF. The chain links TRBV7-9 to TRBJ2-3, with TRBD1 as a possible D gene (6 bases). CDR3 length: 16 amino acids. The V and J ends lost 0 bases and 4 bases respectively, with 14 bases between them. CDR1 and CDR2 (germline): SEHNR, FQNEAQ (reference sequence). Full variable domain (rest looked up from reference TRBV7-9 and TRBJ2-3): DTGVSQNPRHKITKRGQNVTFRCDPISEHNRLYWYRQTLGQGPEFLTYFQNEAQLEKSRLLSDRFSAERPKGSFSTLEIQRTEQGDSAMYLCASSLAARGFADTQYFGPGTRLTVL.

This clonotype was counted a few times. The chain joins TRBV4-1 to TRBJ2-7, with D unresolved. V lost 2 bases, J lost 2 bases, and 10 bases lay in between. CDR3 length: 14 residues. The V gene's germline CDR1 is MGHRA and CDR2 YSYEKL. The CDR3 bases are TGCGCCAGCAGCCAATCCGTTTCGACCTACGAGCAGTACGTC. Its translation is CASSQSVSTYEQYV.